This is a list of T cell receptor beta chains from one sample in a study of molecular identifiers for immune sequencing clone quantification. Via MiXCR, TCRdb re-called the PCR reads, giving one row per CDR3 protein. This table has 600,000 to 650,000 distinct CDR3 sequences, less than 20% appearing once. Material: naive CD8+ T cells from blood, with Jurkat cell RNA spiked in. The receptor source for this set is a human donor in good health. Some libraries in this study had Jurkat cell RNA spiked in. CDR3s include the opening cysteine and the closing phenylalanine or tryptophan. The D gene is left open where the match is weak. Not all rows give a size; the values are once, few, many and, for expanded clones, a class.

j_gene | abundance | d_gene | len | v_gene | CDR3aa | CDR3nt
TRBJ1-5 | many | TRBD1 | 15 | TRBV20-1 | CSALNRGLSNQPQHF | TGCAGTGCTCTAAACAGGGGGCTGAGCAATCAGCCCCAGCATTTT
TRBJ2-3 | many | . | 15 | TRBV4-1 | CASSQGGGAGDTQYF | TGCGCCAGCAGCCAAGGTGGGGGGGCCGGAGATACGCAGTATTTT
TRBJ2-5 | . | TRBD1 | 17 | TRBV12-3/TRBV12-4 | CASSFGRTGGSQETQYF | TGTGCCAGCAGTTTCGGCCGTACAGGGGGCTCCCAAGAGACCCAGTACTTC
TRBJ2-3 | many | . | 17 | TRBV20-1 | CSARDISSVNNVDTQYF | TGCAGTGCTAGAGATATCTCGTCTGTTAACAATGTGGATACGCAGTATTTT
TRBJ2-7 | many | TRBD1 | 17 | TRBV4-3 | CASSQELRGQGGYEQYF | TGCGCCAGCAGCCAAGAACTAAGGGGGCAAGGTGGCTACGAGCAGTACTTC
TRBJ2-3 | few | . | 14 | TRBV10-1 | CASSDGGSTDTQYF | TGCGCCAGCAGTGATGGGGGTAGCACAGATACGCAGTATTTT
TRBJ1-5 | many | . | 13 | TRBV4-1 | CASSQGSNQPQHF | TGCGCCAGCAGCCAGGGTAGCAATCAGCCCCAGCATTTT
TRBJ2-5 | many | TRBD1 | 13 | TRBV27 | CASSSTGEETQYF | TGTGCCAGCAGTTCGACAGGGGAAGAGACCCAGTACTTC
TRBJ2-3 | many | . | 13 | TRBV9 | CASSAASEDTQYF | TGTGCCAGCAGCGCCGCTAGCGAGGATACGCAGTATTTT
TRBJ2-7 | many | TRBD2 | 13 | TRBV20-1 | CSARELAGWEQYF | TGCAGTGCTAGAGAACTAGCGGGATGGGAGCAGTACTTC
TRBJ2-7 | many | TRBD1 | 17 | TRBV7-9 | CASSDARTGIDSYEQYF | TGTGCCAGCAGCGACGCCCGGACAGGGATAGACTCCTACGAGCAGTACTTC
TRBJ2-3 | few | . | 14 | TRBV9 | CASSGGRVTDTQYF | TGTGCCAGCAGCGGGGGAAGGGTGACAGATACGCAGTATTTT
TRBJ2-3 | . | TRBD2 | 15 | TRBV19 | CASSIVTGRTDTQYF | TGTGCCAGTAGTATAGTCACCGGGAGGACAGATACGCAGTATTTT
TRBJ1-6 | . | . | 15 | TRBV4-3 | CASSQDRFGNSPLHF | TGCGCCAGCAGCCAAGATAGGTTCGGCAATTCACCCCTCCACTTT
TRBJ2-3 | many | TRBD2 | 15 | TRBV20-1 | CSAIEAGGPTDTQYF | TGCAGTGCTATAGAAGCGGGGGGTCCCACAGATACGCAGTATTTT
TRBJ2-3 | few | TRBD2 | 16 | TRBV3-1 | CASSHIAGGPTDTQYF | TGTGCCAGCAGCCATATAGCGGGGGGGCCCACAGATACGCAGTATTTT
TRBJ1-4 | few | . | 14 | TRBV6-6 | CASSYVGFGEKLFF | TGTGCCAGCAGTTACGTGGGGTTTGGGGAAAAACTGTTTTTT
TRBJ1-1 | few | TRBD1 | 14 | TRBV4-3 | CASSQGQGAPEAFF | TGCGCCAGCAGCCAAGGACAGGGGGCCCCTGAAGCTTTCTTT